This TCR beta chain was observed in a study of blood T cell repertoires in COVID-19. For the study at large: Samples representing acute and convalescent COVID-19 were sourced from the United States, Italy and Spain. The cDNA or gDNA used as material had been derived from T cells, B-cell-depleted T cells, or PBMCs.

Original processing methods: By means of reference gene primer amplification, nucleated cell counts were estimated. TCRdb's copy holds only in-frame clones and misses some; the assay was immunoSEQ multiplex PCR. V and J calls and clone size are as listed in that table; D and trimming were resolved from the DNA. The sample records some 95,000 clones, around three quarters being singletons. The CDR3 is made up of 13 amino acids. Trimming removed 8 bases from V and 6 bases from J; junction bases left unmatched: 6. CDR1 is MNHEY and CDR2 is SMNVEV in the germline V gene (reference sequence). The chain carries TRBV27 and TRBJ2-2, with 7 bases matching TRBD2. The specimen sequenced was peripheral blood. The source of this sequence is a man between 65 and 85 years old with acute or convalescent COVID-19. This chain's CDR3 is CASGGSRSGELFF. The CDR3 DNA reads as TGTGCCAGCGGCGGGAGTCGGTCCGGGGAGCTGTTTTTT.